A single sample is the source of the 9 T cell receptor beta chains below, sequenced in a study of T-cell reconstitution after alpha-beta-depleted transplantation in children. Unique molecular identifiers were incorporated when the TCRbeta library was constructed. TCRdb re-called the PCR reads through MiXCR, storing one row per CDR3 protein. The table shows 100,000 to 120,000 distinct CDR3 sequences, with 10% occurring only once. The input for sequencing was PBMCs from the stem cell graft donor, taken from the stem cell graft. These receptor sequences come from a human donor who donated a stem cell graft to a child with acute lymphoblastic leukemia.

Ten or more counts support this clonotype. The V call is TRBV27, the J call TRBJ2-7, with D unresolved. In germline, CDR1 is MNHEY, CDR2 SMNVEV (reference sequence). This CDR3 contains 15 residues. V dropped 1 base and J dropped 1 base, with 11 bases sitting between them. CDR3 bases: TGTGCCAGCAGTTTATTCGGAGAAGTGTCCTACGAGCAGTACTTC. This translates into CASSLFGEVSYEQYF.

Many counts were recorded for this clonotype. V usage is TRBV19 and J usage is TRBJ2-1; D tentatively reads TRBD1 or TRBD2 (6 bases each). The CDR3 contains 15 residues. V was shortened by 3 bases and J by 6 bases, with 15 bases between the two germline ends. Germline V gene data show CDR1 as LNHDA and CDR2 as SQIVND (reference sequence). CDR3 amino acids: CASSIRGPWGNEQFF. The CDR3 nucleotides are TGTGCCAGTAGTATCCGGGGGCCGTGGGGCAATGAGCAGTTCTTC.

This clonotype came up many times. The rearrangement uses TRBV28 and TRBJ1-5; D unresolved. Germline CDR1 and CDR2: MDHEN and SYDVKM. With 6 bases removed from V and 1 base from J, the gap between germline ends came to 19 bases. This CDR3 is 17 amino acids long. The CDR3: CASSPPTRLGSNQPQHF. CDR3 DNA sequence: TGTGCCAGCAGCCCTCCAACACGGTTAGGGAGCAATCAGCCCCAGCATTTT.

In its sample, this clonotype was seen many times. This sequence joins TRBV10-3 and TRBJ2-7; D gene ambiguous. The V end was cut by 2 bases, the J end by 1 base, with 6 bases between. In germline, CDR1 is ENHRY, CDR2 SYGVKD. The CDR3 contains 13 residues. The CDR3 region has the DNA TGTGCCATCAGTGAGATAAGTTCCTACGAGCAGTACTTC. It specifies CAISEISSYEQYF.

A few counts support this clonotype. The rearrangement joins TRBV20-1 to TRBJ2-7; 8 bases align to TRBD2. The V gene end was trimmed by 1 base and the J gene end by 2 bases; junction bases not matched to a gene: 7. The CDR3 has 15 residues. CDR1 is DFQATT, CDR2 SNEGSKA, per germline (reference sequence). This CDR3 reads CSARATSGRAYEQYF. Written as DNA, the CDR3 is TGCAGTGCTAGAGCTACTAGCGGTCGAGCCTACGAGCAGTACTTC.

This clonotype was picked up many times. The rearrangement joins TRBV5-1 to TRBJ2-1, with no clear D. Trimming removed 4 bases from V and 4 bases from J, with 9 bases in between. This CDR3 contains 13 residues. Germline CDR1 SGHRS, CDR2 YFSETQ. The CDR3 protein is CASSAVGYNEQFF. The DNA of the CDR3 is TGCGCCAGCAGCGCTGTAGGGTACAATGAGCAGTTCTTC.

Only a few counts were recorded for this clonotype. V gene TRBV30 combines with J gene TRBJ1-2; D is ambiguous. CDR3 length: 12 residues. Germline V gene lookup returns CDR1 GTSNPN and CDR2 SVGIG (reference sequence). The V end lost 2 bases, the J end lost 8 bases, and 12 bases lay between the germline ends. The CDR3 DNA follows: TGTGCCTGGAGTCCCCCGGCGGGCGGCTACACCTTC. Residues: CAWSPPAGGYTF.

This clonotype appeared many times. The rearrangement joins TRBV9 to TRBJ1-6; no clear D gene. In germline, CDR1 is SGDLS, CDR2 YYNGEE. This CDR3 has 17 residues. Trimming took 3 bases from V and 3 from J, leaving 16 bases between them. CDR3: CASSERAEGVYNSPLHF. The CDR3 DNA is TGTGCCAGCAGCGAGCGGGCCGAGGGTGTCTATAATTCACCCCTCCACTTT.

This clonotype was seen ten or more times. The J gene is TRBJ2-2, the V gene TRBV5-5; the D is unclear. The length of the CDR3 is 13 residues. The V gene lost 0 bases and the J gene lost 6 bases, with 6 bases spanning the gap. The germline gives CDR1 SGHKS, CDR2 YYEKEE (reference sequence). The CDR3 DNA follows: TGTGCCAGCAGCTTGGCAAAGGCCGGGGAGCTGTTTTTT. Its protein is CASSLAKAGELFF.